These T cell receptor beta chains were read from a single sample in a study of blood T cell repertoires in COVID-19. Sequenced by immunoSEQ multiplex PCR; TCRdb stores in-frame clones only, minus some. The sample consists of 430,000 or so clones, around 89% of them appearing once. The sample consisted of PBMCs or T cells enriched from blood (not recorded which). These receptors all stem from a woman aged 35 to 49 who had recovered from COVID-19. The conserved cysteine and the conserved F or W are not part of the CDR3 here. The order of the fields is D gene, J gene, V gene, CDR3 protein. The D gene is left open where the match is weak.

TRBD1,TRBJ1-1,TRBV29-1,SVGDRGAF
TRBD2,TRBJ2-1,TRBV2,ASSVPVDSGDPNNEQF
TRBD1,TRBJ1-6,TRBV5-1,ASSLQGARNSPLH
TRBD2,TRBJ2-1,TRBV5-5,ASSFKGAGVNNEQF
.,TRBJ1-2,TRBV6-2/TRBV6-3,ASSPEGTGYGYT
TRBD1,TRBJ2-2,TRBV15,ATSRDRGVTGELF
TRBD1,TRBJ2-3,TRBV2,ASRPGQGQFTDTQY
.,TRBJ2-1,TRBV14,ASSQRGDLSYNEQF
TRBD1,TRBJ2-7,TRBV29-1,SGGTGEGGEQY
.,TRBJ1-1,TRBV6-5,ASNPTGFNTEAF
.,TRBJ1-1,TRBV29-1,SSTENTEAF
.,TRBJ2-7,TRBV10-2,ASSPRGDYYEQY
.,TRBJ1-5,TRBV7-8,ASSSTWGLNLEHQPQH
TRBD1,TRBJ1-1,TRBV4-3,ASSQNPGQRNTEAF
.,TRBJ2-6,TRBV15,ATSAGSNVLT
.,TRBJ2-2,TRBV9,ASGATENTGELF
TRBD1,TRBJ1-3,TRBV19,ASSTGQRFSGNTIY
TRBD1,TRBJ2-7,TRBV6-2/TRBV6-3,ASSPTGRGEY
TRBD1,TRBJ1-1,TRBV18,ASSPKTGGNTEAF
.,TRBJ1-1,TRBV7-8,ASSPRSGGTEAF
TRBD2,TRBJ2-5,TRBV2,ASSEDGLAGETQY
TRBD1,TRBJ2-7,TRBV6-1,ASSEYGRGNYEQY
TRBD1,TRBJ2-1,TRBV5-1,ASSLVTGGGNEQF
.,TRBJ2-7,TRBV27,ASRRQGSYEQY
.,TRBJ2-3,TRBV5-4,ASSSHGDTDTQY
TRBD2,TRBJ2-1,TRBV3-1/TRBV3-2,ASSQGELAGSGNEQF
TRBD1,TRBJ1-1,TRBV5-1,ASSLSDRGLGTEAF
TRBD2,TRBJ2-1,TRBV6-5,ASSYSREGGNEQF
.,TRBJ2-7,TRBV7-2,ASSSYFTYEQY
TRBD1,TRBJ2-5,TRBV5-1,ASSLAPGTVQETQY
.,TRBJ1-2,TRBV28,ASSIAGANYGYT
TRBD1,TRBJ1-1,TRBV3-1/TRBV3-2,ASSQAGTGGGTEAF
TRBD2,TRBJ2-4,TRBV4-3,ASSQDIGTRLVKNIQY
.,TRBJ1-3,TRBV9,ASSVMSTGNTIY
.,TRBJ1-4,TRBV28,ASSTGVEKLF
TRBD2,TRBJ2-7,TRBV3-1/TRBV3-2,ASSQTSGRFEQY
TRBD1,TRBJ1-2,TRBV6-6,ASSLKTGGDGYT
TRBD1,TRBJ1-2,TRBV28,ASSIHRGRSYT
.,TRBJ1-1,TRBV7-9,ASSTPGDRTEAF
TRBD1,TRBJ1-2,TRBV6-2/TRBV6-3,ASSDRDRIGYT
.,TRBJ1-4,TRBV25-1,ASRGQGNEKLF
.,TRBJ2-7,TRBV24-1,ATSDGGSGFYEQY
TRBD1,TRBJ2-6,TRBV18,ASSPMTGPSSGANVLT
TRBD1,TRBJ2-5,TRBV20-1,SASPPGTGYGETQY
TRBD1,TRBJ2-7,TRBV11-2,ASSVPGTGTHEQY
.,TRBJ1-4,TRBV7-9,ASSLVPGATNEKLF
.,TRBJ1-1,TRBV15,ATSIRGMTEAF
TRBD1,TRBJ2-4,TRBV6-5,ASRDSLRVQY
.,TRBJ2-7,TRBV19,ASSIGSRFSYEQY
.,TRBJ2-7,TRBV27,ASSPGTSRYEQY
.,TRBJ1-2,TRBV10-1,ASSESPYSGPYGYT
.,TRBJ1-1,TRBV2,ASNANGNTEAF
.,TRBJ2-5,TRBV7-6,ASSLEPQGSQETQY
TRBD2,TRBJ2-3,TRBV3-1/TRBV3-2,ASSHGGGTQY